These T cell receptor beta chains were read from a single sample in a study of blood T cell repertoires in COVID-19. Measured with immunoSEQ multiplex PCR; TCRdb has only the in-frame clones, and not every one. The sample consists of approximately 250,000 clones, roughly 88% of them appearing once. The sample taken for sequencing was peripheral blood. The receptors derive from a middle-aged woman who had recovered from COVID-19. The CDR3 runs from the conserved cysteine through the conserved F or W. Each record gives: V gene, J gene, CDR3 protein.

V gene: TRBV11-1; J gene: TRBJ2-3; CDR3 protein: CASSLAPSTDTQYF
V gene: TRBV28; J gene: TRBJ2-1; CDR3 protein: CASDSAPSVEQFF
V gene: TRBV13; J gene: TRBJ2-7; CDR3 protein: CASSLVSYEQYF
V gene: TRBV5-1; J gene: TRBJ2-2; CDR3 protein: CASSLQLITGELFF
V gene: TRBV3-1/TRBV3-2; J gene: TRBJ1-5; CDR3 protein: CASSQGASRAPNQPQHF
V gene: TRBV6-2/TRBV6-3; J gene: TRBJ2-7; CDR3 protein: CASSYSRGQGAFYEQYF
V gene: TRBV28; J gene: TRBJ1-2; CDR3 protein: CASIQPGTQLYYGYTF
V gene: TRBV5-4; J gene: TRBJ2-6; CDR3 protein: CASSSKRYGNSGANVLTF
V gene: TRBV19; J gene: TRBJ1-2; CDR3 protein: CASSRNPGQASNYGYTF
V gene: TRBV4-3; J gene: TRBJ2-2; CDR3 protein: CASSQDSGAGELFF
V gene: TRBV6-2/TRBV6-3; J gene: TRBJ1-5; CDR3 protein: CASSRRDNQPQHF
V gene: TRBV7-2; J gene: TRBJ2-1; CDR3 protein: CASSSPRGRWRNNEQFF
V gene: TRBV21-1; J gene: TRBJ2-6; CDR3 protein: CASSKRDAGANVLTF
V gene: TRBV14; J gene: TRBJ1-6; CDR3 protein: CASSLLTDNSPLHF
V gene: TRBV6-5; J gene: TRBJ1-1; CDR3 protein: CASKLAGVEAFF
V gene: TRBV6-2/TRBV6-3; J gene: TRBJ2-7; CDR3 protein: CASSYYDGRPGDF
V gene: TRBV3-1/TRBV3-2; J gene: TRBJ2-5; CDR3 protein: CASSQVPFQETQYF
V gene: TRBV30; J gene: TRBJ1-6; CDR3 protein: CAWSNGPSNSPLHF
V gene: TRBV15; J gene: TRBJ2-3; CDR3 protein: CATSHGLAGLTDTQYF
V gene: TRBV24-1; J gene: TRBJ2-2; CDR3 protein: CATSLRGGPGELFF
V gene: TRBV6-6; J gene: TRBJ2-2; CDR3 protein: CASSYPGQGGTGELFF
V gene: TRBV30; J gene: TRBJ1-2; CDR3 protein: CAWRSSRNYGYTF
V gene: TRBV7-2; J gene: TRBJ2-1; CDR3 protein: CASSLEYKRRASYNEQFF
V gene: TRBV2; J gene: TRBJ1-2; CDR3 protein: CASRDGQGARGYTF
V gene: TRBV7-3; J gene: TRBJ2-3; CDR3 protein: CASSLIAGAATDTQYF
V gene: TRBV9; J gene: TRBJ2-7; CDR3 protein: CASSVGILTGSHEQYF
V gene: TRBV12-3/TRBV12-4; J gene: TRBJ1-5; CDR3 protein: CASSLNRDQPQHF
V gene: TRBV5-1; J gene: TRBJ2-5; CDR3 protein: CASSLTGGSIETQYF
V gene: TRBV11-2; J gene: TRBJ1-2; CDR3 protein: CASSPMSGTGGFGYTF
V gene: TRBV7-2; J gene: TRBJ2-5; CDR3 protein: CASSWVLAGGGETQYF
V gene: TRBV29-1; J gene: TRBJ2-5; CDR3 protein: CSSGTSRETQYF
V gene: TRBV13; J gene: TRBJ1-5; CDR3 protein: CASSFGQVNQPQHF
V gene: TRBV6-2/TRBV6-3; J gene: TRBJ2-5; CDR3 protein: CASSYLTSEETQYF
V gene: TRBV5-1; J gene: TRBJ1-3; CDR3 protein: CASRVSSGNTIYF
V gene: TRBV12-5; J gene: TRBJ1-2; CDR3 protein: CASGLVTLKGTLYGYTF
V gene: TRBV15; J gene: TRBJ2-1; CDR3 protein: CATSRGRQGAWSEQFF
V gene: TRBV5-1; J gene: TRBJ2-7; CDR3 protein: CASSPAGTSGEGQYF
V gene: TRBV24-1; J gene: TRBJ2-2; CDR3 protein: CATSTVTGELFF
V gene: TRBV4-3; J gene: TRBJ1-1; CDR3 protein: CASSQDLYRAGTEAFF
V gene: TRBV6-2/TRBV6-3; J gene: TRBJ2-4; CDR3 protein: CASSSNDLRDIQYF
V gene: TRBV4-1; J gene: TRBJ2-2; CDR3 protein: CASSQGGGVHTGELFF
V gene: TRBV19; J gene: TRBJ2-2; CDR3 protein: CASSIGQGDYTGELFF
V gene: TRBV19; J gene: TRBJ1-1; CDR3 protein: CASSIVIRDTEAFF
V gene: TRBV18; J gene: TRBJ1-6; CDR3 protein: CASSRIDSYYNSPLHF
V gene: TRBV11-2; J gene: TRBJ1-1; CDR3 protein: CASSFRDRVPEAFF
V gene: TRBV5-1; J gene: TRBJ1-5; CDR3 protein: CASSYLPQGSGNQPQHF
V gene: TRBV30; J gene: TRBJ1-5; CDR3 protein: CAWSGGGNQPQHF
V gene: TRBV12-3/TRBV12-4; J gene: TRBJ1-5; CDR3 protein: CASSSTQGQPQHF
V gene: TRBV12-3/TRBV12-4; J gene: TRBJ2-1; CDR3 protein: CASSTNREMEQFF
V gene: TRBV7-6; J gene: TRBJ2-1; CDR3 protein: CASSLVASGGDNEQFF
V gene: TRBV13; J gene: TRBJ2-5; CDR3 protein: CASSLVLAAETQYF
V gene: TRBV28; J gene: TRBJ1-1; CDR3 protein: CASRLGTANTEAFF
V gene: TRBV11-3; J gene: TRBJ1-1; CDR3 protein: CASHRTGATEAFF
V gene: TRBV7-8; J gene: TRBJ2-1; CDR3 protein: CASSDWDRVYNEQFF
V gene: TRBV6-5; J gene: TRBJ2-5; CDR3 protein: CASSYSRTGGLQTQYF
V gene: TRBV10-2; J gene: TRBJ2-1; CDR3 protein: CASSEGRQGLRRSFNEQFF
V gene: TRBV4-1; J gene: TRBJ2-5; CDR3 protein: CASSLLEGETQYF
V gene: TRBV5-1; J gene: TRBJ2-5; CDR3 protein: CASSWGTGNEETQYF
V gene: TRBV4-3; J gene: TRBJ2-7; CDR3 protein: CASSQEQDSTYEQYF
V gene: TRBV29-1; J gene: TRBJ1-2; CDR3 protein: CSVVTGGSDGYTF